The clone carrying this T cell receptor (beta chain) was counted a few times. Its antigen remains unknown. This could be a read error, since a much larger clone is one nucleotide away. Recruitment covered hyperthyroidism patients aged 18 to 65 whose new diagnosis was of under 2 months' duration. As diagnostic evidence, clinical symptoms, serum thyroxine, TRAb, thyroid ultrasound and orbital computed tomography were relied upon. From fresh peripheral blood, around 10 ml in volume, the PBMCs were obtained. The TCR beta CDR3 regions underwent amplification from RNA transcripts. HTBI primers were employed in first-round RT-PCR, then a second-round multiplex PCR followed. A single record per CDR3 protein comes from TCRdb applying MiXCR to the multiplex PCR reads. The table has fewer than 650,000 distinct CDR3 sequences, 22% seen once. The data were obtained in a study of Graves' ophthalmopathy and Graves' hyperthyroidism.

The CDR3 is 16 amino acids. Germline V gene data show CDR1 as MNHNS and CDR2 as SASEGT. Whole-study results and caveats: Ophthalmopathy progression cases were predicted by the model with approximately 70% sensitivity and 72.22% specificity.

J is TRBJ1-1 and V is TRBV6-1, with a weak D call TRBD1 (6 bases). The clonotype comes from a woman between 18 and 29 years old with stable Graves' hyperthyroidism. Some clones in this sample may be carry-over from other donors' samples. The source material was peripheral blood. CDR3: CASSPGRGTKGTEACF. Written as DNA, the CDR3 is TGTGCCAGCAGTCCAGGCCGTGGGACAAAGGGCACTGAAGCTTGCTTT.